This TCR beta chain was found in a study of shared clonotypes between healthy human individuals. Study-level background: Plates per donor: three CD4 naive, three CD4 memory, two CD8 naive, one CD8 memory.

Overall study results and limits: An expected dependence of interdonor clonotype sharing on sequencing depth was noted.

Comments on this clone: Its antigen remains unknown.

This CDR3 spans 13 amino acids. CDR1 and CDR2 (germline): SGHRS, YFSETQ. J gave up 7 bases and V 5 bases, and 4 bases lay outside the gene matches. This was a deep-level run. Sequencing used immunoSEQ multiplex PCR; TCRdb keeps in-frame clones, though not all of them. The table shows around 1.9 million clones, with about 92% occurring only once. Terminally differentiated effector memory CD45RA+ cells were excluded from the naive CD8 cells, which were CD45RO-negative and positively selected for CCR7. The sample comprised naive CD8+ T cells from PBMCs. The chain joins TRBV5-1 to TRBJ2-1; the match to TRBD2 covers 9 bases. The TCR was taken from a man in his late teens or twenties in good health. Some clones in this sample may be carry-over from other donors' samples. The CDR3 reads CASRLTSGNEQFF. As DNA, the CDR3 is TGCGCCAGCAGATTAACTAGCGGGAATGAGCAGTTCTTC. Together with reference TRBV5-1 and TRBJ2-1, the CDR3 gives the full variable domain: KAGVTQTPRYLIKTRGQQVTLSCSPISGHRSVSWYQQTPGQGLQFLFEYFSETQRNKGNFPGRFSGRQFSNSRSEMNVSTLELGDSALYLCASRLTSGNEQFFGPGTRLTVL.